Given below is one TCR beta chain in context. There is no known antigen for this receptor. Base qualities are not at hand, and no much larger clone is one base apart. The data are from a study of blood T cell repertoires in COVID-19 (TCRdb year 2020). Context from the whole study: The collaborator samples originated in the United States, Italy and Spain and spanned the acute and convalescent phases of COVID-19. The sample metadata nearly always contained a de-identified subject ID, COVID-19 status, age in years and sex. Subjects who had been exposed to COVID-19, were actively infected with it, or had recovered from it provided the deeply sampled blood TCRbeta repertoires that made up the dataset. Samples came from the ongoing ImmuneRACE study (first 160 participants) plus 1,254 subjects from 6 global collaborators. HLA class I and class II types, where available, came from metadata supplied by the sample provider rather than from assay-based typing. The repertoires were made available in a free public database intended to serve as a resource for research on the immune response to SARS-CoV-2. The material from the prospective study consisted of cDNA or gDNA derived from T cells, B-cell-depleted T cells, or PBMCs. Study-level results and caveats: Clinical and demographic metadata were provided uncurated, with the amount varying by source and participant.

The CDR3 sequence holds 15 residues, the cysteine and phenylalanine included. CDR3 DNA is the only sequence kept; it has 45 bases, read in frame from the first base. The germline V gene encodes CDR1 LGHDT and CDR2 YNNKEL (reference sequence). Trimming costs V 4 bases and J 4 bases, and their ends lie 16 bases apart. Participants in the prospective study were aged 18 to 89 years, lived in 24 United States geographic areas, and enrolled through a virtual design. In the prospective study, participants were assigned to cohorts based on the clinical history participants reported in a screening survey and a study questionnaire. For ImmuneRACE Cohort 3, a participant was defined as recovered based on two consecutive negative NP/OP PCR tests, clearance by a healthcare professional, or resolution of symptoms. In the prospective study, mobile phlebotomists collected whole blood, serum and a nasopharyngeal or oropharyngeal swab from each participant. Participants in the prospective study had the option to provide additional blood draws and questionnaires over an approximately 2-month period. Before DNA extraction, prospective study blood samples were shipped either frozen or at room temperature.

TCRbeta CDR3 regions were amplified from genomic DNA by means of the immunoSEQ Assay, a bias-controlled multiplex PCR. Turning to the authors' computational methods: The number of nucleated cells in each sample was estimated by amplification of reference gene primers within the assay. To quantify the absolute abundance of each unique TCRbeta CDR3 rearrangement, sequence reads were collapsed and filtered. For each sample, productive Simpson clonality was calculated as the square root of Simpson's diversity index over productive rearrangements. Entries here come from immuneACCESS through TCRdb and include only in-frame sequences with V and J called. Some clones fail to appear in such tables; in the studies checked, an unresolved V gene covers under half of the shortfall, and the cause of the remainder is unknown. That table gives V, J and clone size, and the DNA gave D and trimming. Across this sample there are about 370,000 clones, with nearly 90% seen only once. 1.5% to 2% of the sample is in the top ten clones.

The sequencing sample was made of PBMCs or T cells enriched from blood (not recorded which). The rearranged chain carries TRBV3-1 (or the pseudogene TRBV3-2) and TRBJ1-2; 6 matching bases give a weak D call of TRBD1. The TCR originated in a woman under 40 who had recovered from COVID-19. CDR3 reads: CASSLGQLGGYGYTF. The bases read TGTGCCAGCAGCCTCGGACAGTTGGGCGGCTATGGCTACACCTTC.